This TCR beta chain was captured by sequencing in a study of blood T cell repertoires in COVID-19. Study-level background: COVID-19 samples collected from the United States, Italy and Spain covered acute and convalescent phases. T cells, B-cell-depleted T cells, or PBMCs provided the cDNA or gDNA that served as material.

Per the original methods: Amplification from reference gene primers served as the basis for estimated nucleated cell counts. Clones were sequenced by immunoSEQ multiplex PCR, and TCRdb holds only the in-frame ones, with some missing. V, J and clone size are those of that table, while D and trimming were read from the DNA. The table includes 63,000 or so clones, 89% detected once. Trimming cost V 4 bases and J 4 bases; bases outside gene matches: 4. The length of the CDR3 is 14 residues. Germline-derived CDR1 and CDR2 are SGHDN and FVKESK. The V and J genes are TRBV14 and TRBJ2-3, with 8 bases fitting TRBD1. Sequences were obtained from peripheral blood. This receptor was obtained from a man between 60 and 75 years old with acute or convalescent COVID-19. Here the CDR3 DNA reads TGTGCCAGCAGCCCGGACAGGGCGGCAGATACGCAGTATTTT. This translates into CASSPDRAADTQYF.